One TCR beta chain is described in this entry. This sample stems from a study of glioma-infiltrating T cells. Amplification of TCR alpha and beta CDR3 regions from RNA used iRepertoire nested multiplex PCR. TCRdb re-analysed the multiplex PCR reads in MiXCR, keeping a single row per CDR3 protein. The data contain approximately 120,000 distinct CDR3 sequences, 20% to 25% of them singletons. With 5 bases clipped from V and 15 bases from J, the junction kept 16 bases outside the gene matches. CDR3 length equals 15 residues. Germline V gene sequence: CDR1 SGHAT, CDR2 FQDESV (reference sequence). This chain connects TRBV11-1 to TRBJ1-6; 7 bases agree with TRBD1. Input material: glioma tissue, nonneoplastic brain tissue, or PBMCs (not recorded which). The receptor was isolated from a human donor with low-grade glioma or glioblastoma, undergoing nonglioma brain surgery, or in good health (not recorded which). The CDR3 spells CASSRGTAYNPLLHF. In nucleotides, the CDR3 is TGTGCCAGCAGCCGAGGGACAGCCTATAATCCACTCCTCCACTTT.